This TCR beta chain comes out of a study of blood T cell repertoires in COVID-19. The repertoire was sequenced with immunoSEQ multiplex PCR; TCRdb's copy has only in-frame clones and lacks some. The sample carries about 240,000 clones, around 89% recorded once. The CDR3 is made up of 13 amino acids. Germline V CDR1 and CDR2: SGHNT, YENEEA. V lost 5 bases to trimming and J lost 3 bases, with 10 bases between them. Symptom resolution, clearance, or two negative PCRs marked donors in Cohort 3 as recovered. Source material: PBMCs or T cells enriched from blood (not recorded which). The sequence was obtained from a woman in her twenties or thirties who had recovered from COVID-19. The V gene is TRBV11-3, the J gene TRBJ1-1; D remains ambiguous. The CDR3 protein is CASSAGSDTEAFF. The CDR3 DNA reads TGTGCCAGCAGCGCCGGGTCTGACACTGAAGCTTTCTTT.